The 22 T cell receptor beta chains listed next were all sequenced from one sample in a study of T cells in Graves' hyperthyroidism and ophthalmopathy (dated by TCRdb to the late 2010s). Libraries were made using multiplex PCR. TCRdb names Illumina HiSeq 2000 as the instrument used. The TCR beta CDR3 regions were amplified from RNA transcripts. A first-round RT-PCR of the TCR CDR3 used the HTBI primer set with the Qiagen OneStep RT-PCR kit. TCRdb reprocessing: public reads trimmed at Q25 with fastp, clones called with MiXCR, in-frame beta chains kept. CDR3 protein sequences are deduplicated, and each keeps its most common genes and DNA. The sample records hundreds of thousands of distinct CDR3 sequences, about a sixth of which are singletons. The ten largest make up less than 4.5% of the sample. Material: blood. These receptors were taken from a woman aged 25 to 45 with Graves' hyperthyroidism.

This clonotype was seen ten or more times. The chain couples TRBV5-1 to TRBJ2-4, with 9 bases lining up with TRBD1. From germline, CDR1 is SGHRS and CDR2 YFSETQ. The CDR3 has 15 residues. V trimming: 7 bases; J trimming: 4 bases; junction bases outside the gene matches: 9. The CDR3 sequence: CASSTGGTGKNIQYF. The CDR3, as DNA: TGCGCCAGCTCTACAGGAGGGACAGGGAAAAACATTCAGTACTTC.

This clonotype was seen many times. The chain has TRBV4-2 and TRBJ2-1; D might be TRBD2 (5 bases). There are 12 residues in the CDR3. V lost 2 bases and J 9 bases, leaving 8 bases between the germline ends. CDR1 and CDR2 from the germline V gene are LGHNA and YNFKEQ. The CDR3, as DNA: TGTGCCAGCAGCCAATCACTAGTTGAGCAGTTCTTC. Its protein is CASSQSLVEQFF.

This clonotype has ten or more counts. This rearrangement joins TRBV6-5 to TRBJ2-7; perhaps TRBD2 as D (6 bases). In germline, CDR1 is MNHEY, CDR2 SVGAGI. V was trimmed by 0 bases and J by 4 bases, leaving 13 bases between them. The CDR3 runs to 15 residues. DNA for the CDR3: TGTGCCAGCAGTTACTCCGGGACTCTGGGGTACGAGCAGTACTTC. This gives the protein CASSYSGTLGYEQYF.

In this sample, this clonotype turned up many times. The chain employs TRBV12-3 or TRBV12-4 and TRBJ1-2, with D possibly being TRBD1 (6 bases). This CDR3 contains 15 residues. Trimming pared 11 bases from V and 0 bases from J, leaving 19 bases between. DNA of the CDR3: TGTGCCGGGGGACAACTTCTAGATGCTAACTATGGCTACACCTTC. Amino acids: CAGGQLLDANYGYTF.

This clonotype was seen repeatedly, ten times or more. V usage is TRBV13 and J usage is TRBJ2-3; TRBD2 matches 10 bases. This CDR3 has 18 amino acids. The V gene end was trimmed by 4 bases and the J gene end by 0 bases; junction bases not matched to a gene: 10. Germline V gives CDR1 PRHDT, CDR2 FYEKMQ (reference sequence). CDR3 region: CASSSTALTSGSTDTQYF. The CDR3 DNA reads as TGTGCCAGCAGCTCGACGGCCTTGACTAGCGGGAGCACAGATACGCAGTATTTT. The full variable domain, completed using reference TRBV13 and TRBJ2-3, is AAGVIQSPRHLIKEKRETATLKCYPIPRHDTVYWYQQGPGQDPQFLISFYEKMQSDKGSIPDRFSAQQFSDYHSELNMSSLELGDSALYFCASSSTALTSGSTDTQYFGPGTRLTVL.

In its sample, this clonotype was seen a few times. The chain uses TRBV7-6 and TRBJ2-1; 10 bases are shared with TRBD2. V lost 3 bases to trimming and J lost 5 bases; unmatched junction nucleotides: 10. The CDR3 has 17 residues. Germline CDR1 and CDR2: SGHVS and FNYEAQ. The CDR3, as DNA: TGTGCCAGCAGCTTGGGGGCTAGCGGGAGACCCCACAATGAGCAGTTCTTC. Translated, it gives CASSLGASGRPHNEQFF.

The CDR3: CASTQGSQPQHF. CDR3 sequence (DNA): TGTGCCAGCACCCAGGGTTCTCAGCCCCAGCATTTT. The V call is TRBV28, the J call TRBJ1-5; D possibly corresponds to TRBD1 (5 bases). V dropped 7 bases and J dropped 6 bases, with 10 bases sitting between them. Germline V gene data show CDR1 as MDHEN and CDR2 as SYDVKM. This CDR3 comprises 12 residues.

This clonotype came up a few times. J is TRBJ2-5 and V is TRBV5-4, with D possibly matching TRBD1 (5 bases). Trimming took off 4 bases at V and 5 bases at J, with 12 bases between the two ends. This CDR3 is 13 amino acids long. CDR1 and CDR2 from the germline V gene are SGHNT and YYREEE (reference sequence). The CDR3 region has the DNA TGTGCCAGCAGCACCAGGGTTGGGGAGACCCAGTACTTC. Residues: CASSTRVGETQYF.

This clonotype was observed at least ten times. The chain has TRBV11-3 and TRBJ2-7; D remains unclear. Looked up from germline, CDR1 is SGHNT and CDR2 is YENEEA. V gave up 8 bases and J gave up 3 bases, with 11 bases separating them. This CDR3 is 12 amino acids long. The CDR3 sequence is CASRGDGYEQYF. In DNA form, the CDR3 reads TGTGCCAGCCGTGGCGATGGCTACGAGCAGTACTTC.

The CDR3 coding sequence is TGTGCCAGCAGCAACCGGGCCTCGGGAGGGGGAACTGAAGCTTTCTTT. Protein sequence: CASSNRASGGGTEAFF. V and J are TRBV9 and TRBJ1-1; perhaps TRBD1 as D (6 bases). V was cut by 4 bases and J by 5 bases, with 21 bases left in between. This CDR3 region has 16 residues. Germline lookup yields CDR1 SGDLS and CDR2 YYNGEE.

This clonotype was found a few times. The chain carries TRBV27 and TRBJ1-6; 10 nucleotides agree with TRBD1. The CDR3 is 14 residues long. Germline CDR1 MNHEY, CDR2 SMNVEV (reference sequence). The junction had 7 bases not matched to a gene; V was cut back by 5 bases and J by 12 bases. CDR3 nucleotide sequence: TGTGCCAGCAGTGAGGGACAGGGGTGGAGACCCCTCCACTTT. It encodes CASSEGQGWRPLHF.

This clonotype was detected a few times. The genes are TRBV5-6 and TRBJ1-5, with 7 positions matching TRBD1. The germline V gene has CDR1 SGHDT and CDR2 YYEEEE. J lost 0 bases, V lost 2 bases, and 11 bases had no gene match. The CDR3 covers 18 residues. The CDR3 DNA reads TGTGCCAGCAGCTTAGGAGGGCGAGGGGGCTATAGCAATCAGCCCCAGCATTTT. The encoded protein is CASSLGGRGGYSNQPQHF.

V usage is TRBV19 and J usage is TRBJ2-5; 9 bases are a match to TRBD1. Germline loops: CDR1 LNHDA, CDR2 SQIVND (reference sequence). The CDR3 contains 15 residues. V shed 3 bases and J 5 bases; nucleotides not matched to a gene: 7. Here the CDR3 DNA reads TGTGCCAGTAGTATTACAGGGGGCGAGGGCGAGACCCAGTACTTC. Translated: CASSITGGEGETQYF. Using reference TRBV19 and TRBJ2-5 for the parts outside the CDR3, the full variable domain is DGGITQSPKYLFRKEGQNVTLSCEQNLNHDAMYWYRQDPGQGLRLIYYSQIVNDFQKGDIAEGYSVSREKKESFPLTVTSAQKNPTAFYLCASSITGGEGETQYFGPGTRLLVL.

The chain is built from TRBV30 and TRBJ2-2; no clear D. The CDR3 sequence is 14 residues long. Germline V CDR1 and CDR2: GTSNPN, SVGIG (reference sequence). Trimming took off 4 bases at V and 1 base at J, with 10 bases between the two ends. The CDR3 region has the DNA TGTGCCTGGAATCCAGAGTTGAACACCGGGGAGCTGTTTTTT. Its translation: CAWNPELNTGELFF.

Comment on this clonotype: Germline and junction disagree at one end, which may indicate a read error. The J gene is TRBJ2-1, the V gene TRBV24-1, with 7 bases lining up with TRBD1. This CDR3 is 15 amino acids long. Germline V gene data show CDR1 as KGHDR and CDR2 as SFDVKD. For the CDR3, the DNA is TGTACCACCAGTGATTCCCGGGACAGCTACAATGAGCAGTTCTTC. Translated: CTTSDSRDSYNEQFF.

The chain recombines TRBV12-3 or TRBV12-4 with TRBJ2-3, with D hard to call. The CDR3 spans 11 residues. The V gene lost 8 bases and the J gene lost 3 bases, with 6 bases spanning the gap. The CDR3 bases are TGTGCCAGCGTCTCAACAGATACGCAGTATTTT. As protein: CASVSTDTQYF.

This clonotype was seen a handful of times. This sequence joins TRBV20-1 and TRBJ1-5; possible D gene TRBD1, 5 bases. With 3 bases removed from V and 0 bases from J, the gap between germline ends came to 21 bases. The V gene's germline CDR1 is DFQATT and CDR2 SNEGSKA (reference sequence). The CDR3 runs to 18 residues. The CDR3 region has the DNA TGCAGTGCTAGCGCCCCGGACATAATGATTTATAGCAATCAGCCCCAGCATTTT. It specifies CSASAPDIMIYSNQPQHF.

This clonotype was seen at least ten times. V is TRBV29-1 and J is TRBJ2-5; possible D gene TRBD2, 5 bases. The length of the CDR3 is 13 residues. Germline V gene lookup returns CDR1 SQVTM and CDR2 ANQGSEA. V lost 5 bases to trimming and J lost 5 bases, with 15 bases between them. The CDR3 sequence: CSVRQRRTETQYF. Here the CDR3 DNA reads TGCAGCGTTCGGCAGCGGCGAACGGAGACCCAGTACTTC.

This clonotype was found many times. CDR3 sequence: CASSAGQAIYEQYF. The CDR3 bases are TGTGCCAGCTCTGCGGGACAGGCGATCTACGAGCAGTACTTC. This sequence joins TRBV2 and TRBJ2-7; 8 bases are a match to TRBD1. Looked up from germline, CDR1 is SNHLY and CDR2 is FYNNEI. The CDR3 is 14 amino acids. J gave up 3 bases and V 8 bases, and 9 bases lay outside the gene matches.

The chain recombines TRBV6-1 with TRBJ2-1; D uncertain. The CDR3 is made up of 12 amino acids. Germline V gene sequence: CDR1 MNHNS, CDR2 SASEGT. V lost 6 bases and J 7 bases, leaving 10 bases between the germline ends. CDR3 coding DNA: TGTGCCAGCAGCCGCTCGAGGAATGAGCAGTTCTTC. Translated: CASSRSRNEQFF.

This clonotype was detected ten times or more. J is TRBJ1-1 and V is TRBV3-1; D is uncertain. CDR1 LGHDT and CDR2 YNNKEL come from the germline V gene (reference sequence). The CDR3 has 13 amino acids. Trimming removed 1 base at V and 4 bases at J, with 7 bases between. The CDR3 sequence: CASSQGDLTEAFF. The CDR3 nucleotides are TGTGCCAGCAGCCAAGGTGACCTCACTGAAGCTTTCTTT.

In the case of this clonotype: A read error may be the cause here, since a much bigger clone is one base away. V usage is TRBV30 and J usage is TRBJ1-3, with a possible D match to TRBD1 (6 bases). Deletions cut 4 bases from V and 7 bases from J, with 14 bases between. This CDR3 spans 13 amino acids. Germline V gene sequence: CDR1 GTSNPN, CDR2 SVGIG (reference sequence). CDR3 nucleotides: TGTGCCTGGAACAGACAGGATAGTAACACCATATATTTT. Translated, it gives CAWNRQDSNTIYF.